Detailed here is one T cell receptor beta chain. Profiling relied on immunoSEQ multiplex PCR, and the TCRdb table lists in-frame clones only, not all of them. In the table there are around 120,000 clones, around 90% of which are singletons. This specimen belongs to a study of T cell responses to AZD1222 COVID-19 vaccine. Germline-derived CDR1 and CDR2 are LGHDT and YNNKEL (reference sequence). Trimming shortened V by 2 bases and J by 5 bases, and 15 bases separated the two germline ends. CDR3 size: 15 residues. The sample in question was peripheral blood, obtained 28 days after the second AZD1222 dose. This chain uses TRBV3-1 (or the pseudogene TRBV3-2) with TRBJ1-2; D unclear. The clonotype comes from an adult who received the AZD1222 COVID-19 vaccine. The CDR3 is CASSQLVSRKYGYTF. The CDR3 nucleotides are TGTGCCAGCAGCCAACTCGTTTCCCGTAAGTATGGCTACACCTTC.